These 2 T cell receptor beta chains originate from one sample sequenced in a study of radiotherapy plus CTLA-4 blockade in lung cancer. Profiling relied on immunoSEQ multiplex PCR, and the TCRdb table lists in-frame clones only, not all of them. The profile shows roughly 110,000 clones, about 84% of them singletons. The sample here was peripheral blood, taken from a patient treated with radiotherapy plus ipilimumab. The receptors here all came from a human donor with non-small cell lung cancer that progressed on radiotherapy plus ipilimumab. Some clones in this sample may be carry-over from other donors' samples.

This chain links TRBV19 with TRBJ1-1, with D possibly being TRBD1 (5 bases). V was trimmed by 7 bases and J by 3 bases, leaving 24 bases between them. The CDR3 loop spans 17 amino acids. The V gene's germline CDR1 is LNHDA and CDR2 SQIVND (reference sequence). Here the CDR3 reads CASNPEGLRAGHTEAFF. The CDR3 coding sequence is TGTGCCAGTAATCCCGAGGGCCTTAGGGCAGGGCACACTGAAGCTTTCTTT.

This clone was found once. This chain links TRBV7-2 with TRBJ1-6; 10 bases agree with TRBD1. Trimming took 1 base from V and 7 from J; bases not matched to a gene: 4. The germline gives CDR1 SGHTA, CDR2 FQGNSA. CDR3 size: 16 residues. CDR3 DNA: TGTGCCAGCAGCTTAGGGCTGGGACAGGGGAATTCACCCCTCCACTTT. Its translation is CASSLGLGQGNSPLHF.